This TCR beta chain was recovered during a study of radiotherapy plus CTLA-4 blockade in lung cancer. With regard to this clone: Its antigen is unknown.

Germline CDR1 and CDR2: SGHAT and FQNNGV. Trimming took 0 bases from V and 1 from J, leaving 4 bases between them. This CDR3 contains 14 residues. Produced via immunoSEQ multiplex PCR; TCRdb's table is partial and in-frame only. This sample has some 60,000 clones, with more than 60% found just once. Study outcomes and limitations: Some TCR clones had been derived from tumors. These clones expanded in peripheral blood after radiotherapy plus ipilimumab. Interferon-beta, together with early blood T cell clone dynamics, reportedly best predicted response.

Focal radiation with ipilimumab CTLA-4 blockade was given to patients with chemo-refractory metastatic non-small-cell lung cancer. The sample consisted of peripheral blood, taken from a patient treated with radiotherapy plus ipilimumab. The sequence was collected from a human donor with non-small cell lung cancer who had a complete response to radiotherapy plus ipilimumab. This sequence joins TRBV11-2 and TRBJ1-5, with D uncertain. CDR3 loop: CASSLEASNQPQHF. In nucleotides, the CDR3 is TGTGCCAGCAGCTTAGAAGCAAGCAATCAGCCCCAGCATTTT.